This is a list of T cell receptor beta chains from one sample in a study of cytomegalovirus exposure and HLA in healthy donors. Sequencing used immunoSEQ multiplex PCR; TCRdb keeps in-frame clones, though not all of them. Altogether about 56,000 clones are present, approximately 80% being singletons, with the ten largest covering about 1.5%. Specimen: PBMCs. These TCRs come from a man aged 40-55 years in good health and CMV-seronegative. Both conserved end residues are part of each CDR3. The order of the fields is D gene, V gene, clone size, J gene, CDR3 protein, CDR3 DNA. A D gene is named only where the DNA matches it firmly. Rows give clone size only sometimes, using once, few, many, or a class for an expanded clone.

d_gene: -; v_gene: TRBV5-1; abundance: -; j_gene: TRBJ1-1; CDR3aa: CASSPGAGVNTEAFF; CDR3nt: TGCGCCAGCAGTCCGGGGGCGGGGGTGAACACTGAAGCTTTCTTT
d_gene: -; v_gene: TRBV5-6; abundance: few; j_gene: TRBJ1-6; CDR3aa: CASSLEGQGPISPLHF; CDR3nt: TGTGCCAGCAGCTTGGAAGGCCAGGGTCCCATTTCACCCCTCCACTTT
d_gene: -; v_gene: TRBV18; abundance: -; j_gene: TRBJ1-1; CDR3aa: CASSPSLQGMGRGYTEAFF; CDR3nt: TGTGCCAGCTCACCGAGCTTACAGGGAATGGGACGCGGGTACACTGAAGCTTTCTTT
d_gene: -; v_gene: TRBV7-2; abundance: -; j_gene: TRBJ1-5; CDR3aa: CASSLTDSNQPQHF; CDR3nt: TGTGCCAGCAGCTTAACAGATAGCAATCAGCCCCAGCATTTT
d_gene: TRBD1; v_gene: TRBV14; abundance: -; j_gene: TRBJ1-4; CDR3aa: CASSPARGRMEKLFF; CDR3nt: TGTGCCAGCAGCCCAGCCAGGGGGCGAATGGAAAAACTGTTTTTT
d_gene: TRBD1; v_gene: TRBV2; abundance: -; j_gene: TRBJ2-3; CDR3aa: CASTGTASYTQYF; CDR3nt: TGTGCCAGCACCGGGACAGCTAGTTATACGCAGTATTTT
d_gene: -; v_gene: TRBV5-6; abundance: -; j_gene: TRBJ2-5; CDR3aa: CASSQARHGRETQYF; CDR3nt: TGTGCCAGCAGCCAAGCCCGCCATGGCAGGGAGACCCAGTACTTC
d_gene: -; v_gene: TRBV10-1; abundance: -; j_gene: TRBJ2-6; CDR3aa: CASSEEIGNCGGGSGANVLTF; CDR3nt: TGCGCCAGCAGTGAGGAAATTGGCAATTGCGGGGGCGGCTCTGGGGCCAACGTCCTGACTTTC
d_gene: -; v_gene: TRBV4-2; abundance: -; j_gene: TRBJ2-5; CDR3aa: CASSRWDSQETQYF; CDR3nt: TGTGCCAGCAGCCGCTGGGACTCCCAGGAGACCCAGTACTTC
d_gene: TRBD1; v_gene: TRBV28; abundance: once; j_gene: TRBJ1-3; CDR3aa: CAAAGQGIRNTIYF; CDR3nt: TGTGCCGCAGCGGGACAGGGTATAAGAAACACCATATATTTT
d_gene: TRBD2; v_gene: TRBV7-3; abundance: -; j_gene: TRBJ2-5; CDR3aa: CASSPGLAGMETQYF; CDR3nt: TGTGCCAGCAGCCCGGGACTAGCGGGGATGGAGACCCAGTACTTC
d_gene: TRBD1; v_gene: TRBV4-3; abundance: -; j_gene: TRBJ2-3; CDR3aa: CASSPENTGVDTQYF; CDR3nt: TGCGCCAGCAGCCCCGAAAACACAGGGGTAGATACGCAGTATTTT
d_gene: TRBD1; v_gene: TRBV30; abundance: -; j_gene: TRBJ1-2; CDR3aa: CAWSVRLDRAGYTF; CDR3nt: TGTGCCTGGAGTGTACGCTTGGACAGGGCCGGCTACACCTTC
d_gene: -; v_gene: TRBV5-4; abundance: -; j_gene: TRBJ1-2; CDR3aa: CASSLGTDRLYGYTF; CDR3nt: TGTGCCAGCAGCTTGGGGACCGACAGGTTGTATGGCTACACCTTC
d_gene: -; v_gene: TRBV7-2; abundance: once; j_gene: TRBJ2-3; CDR3aa: CASSYRTAGYTQYF; CDR3nt: TGTGCCAGCAGCTATCGGACAGCGGGATATACGCAGTATTTT
d_gene: -; v_gene: TRBV6-1; abundance: few; j_gene: TRBJ1-2; CDR3aa: CASSERRTAQNYGYTF; CDR3nt: TGTGCCAGCAGTGAAAGGAGAACGGCCCAAAACTATGGCTACACCTTC
d_gene: TRBD2; v_gene: TRBV7-8; abundance: -; j_gene: TRBJ2-1; CDR3aa: CASSFLAGGRNEQFF; CDR3nt: TGTGCCAGCAGCTTCCTAGCGGGGGGGAGAAATGAGCAGTTCTTC
d_gene: TRBD1; v_gene: TRBV30; abundance: once; j_gene: TRBJ1-4; CDR3aa: CAWSRGQAVRKLFF; CDR3nt: TGTGCCTGGAGTCGTGGACAGGCCGTAAGGAAACTGTTTTTT
d_gene: TRBD1; v_gene: TRBV7-2; abundance: -; j_gene: TRBJ1-2; CDR3aa: CASSLWDRGPGYTF; CDR3nt: TGTGCCAGCAGCTTATGGGACAGGGGGCCCGGCTACACCTTC
d_gene: -; v_gene: TRBV5-1; abundance: -; j_gene: TRBJ1-5; CDR3aa: CASSLEPGGANQPQHF; CDR3nt: TGCGCCAGCAGCTTGGAGCCGGGGGGGGCAAATCAGCCCCAGCATTTT
d_gene: TRBD1; v_gene: TRBV4-3; abundance: -; j_gene: TRBJ2-5; CDR3aa: CASSQNTGTGGETQYF; CDR3nt: TGCGCCAGCAGCCAAAATACCGGGACAGGGGGAGAGACCCAGTACTTC
d_gene: -; v_gene: TRBV30; abundance: -; j_gene: TRBJ1-2; CDR3aa: CALVRLREWGSYGYTF; CDR3nt: TGTGCCCTGGTTCGGCTTCGGGAATGGGGAAGCTATGGCTACACCTTC
d_gene: TRBD2; v_gene: TRBV5-1; abundance: -; j_gene: TRBJ2-7; CDR3aa: CASSPGRAGRGASYEQYF; CDR3nt: TGCGCCAGCAGCCCGGGCCGGGCGGGGCGGGGGGCCTCCTACGAGCAGTACTTC
d_gene: TRBD2; v_gene: TRBV19; abundance: once; j_gene: TRBJ2-2; CDR3aa: CASNGMSSGGANTGELFF; CDR3nt: TGTGCCAGTAACGGAATGTCTAGCGGGGGGGCGAACACCGGGGAGCTGTTTTTT
d_gene: -; v_gene: TRBV5-6; abundance: -; j_gene: TRBJ1-6; CDR3aa: CASSLVSYNSPLHF; CDR3nt: TGTGCCAGCAGCTTGGTTAGCTATAATTCACCCCTCCACTTT
d_gene: -; v_gene: TRBV5-1; abundance: -; j_gene: TRBJ2-5; CDR3aa: CASSLGTKYQETQYF; CDR3nt: TGCGCCAGCAGCTTAGGGACAAAGTACCAAGAGACCCAGTACTTC
d_gene: -; v_gene: TRBV11-3; abundance: -; j_gene: TRBJ2-3; CDR3aa: CASSLGEVPNTDTQYF; CDR3nt: TGTGCCAGCAGCCTCGGGGAAGTCCCGAACACAGATACGCAGTATTTT
d_gene: -; v_gene: TRBV7-9; abundance: -; j_gene: TRBJ1-3; CDR3aa: CASSLVKTGSGNTIYF; CDR3nt: TGTGCCAGCAGCTTAGTTAAGACGGGCTCTGGAAACACCATATATTTT
d_gene: TRBD1; v_gene: TRBV7-9; abundance: -; j_gene: TRBJ1-4; CDR3aa: CASSPQGRGHEKLFF; CDR3nt: TGTGCCAGCAGCCCCCAAGGCAGGGGGCATGAAAAACTGTTTTTT
d_gene: -; v_gene: TRBV6-5; abundance: -; j_gene: TRBJ2-2; CDR3aa: CASSFRGSRTGELFF; CDR3nt: TGTGCCAGCAGTTTCCGGGGTTCGCGAACCGGGGAGCTGTTTTTT
d_gene: TRBD1; v_gene: TRBV30; abundance: -; j_gene: TRBJ1-5; CDR3aa: CAWSPNRGNQPQHF; CDR3nt: TGTGCCTGGAGTCCAAACAGGGGGAATCAGCCCCAGCATTTT
d_gene: TRBD1; v_gene: TRBV6-1; abundance: -; j_gene: TRBJ1-5; CDR3aa: CASRGDRGRNQPQHF; CDR3nt: TGTGCCAGCAGGGGGGACAGGGGGCGCAATCAGCCCCAGCATTTT
d_gene: -; v_gene: TRBV7-9; abundance: -; j_gene: TRBJ1-2; CDR3aa: CASSLALRGSGDGYTF; CDR3nt: TGTGCCAGCAGCTTAGCTCTCAGGGGATCAGGGGATGGCTACACCTTC
d_gene: -; v_gene: TRBV6-6; abundance: -; j_gene: TRBJ2-5; CDR3aa: CASSPRPGGGETQYF; CDR3nt: TGTGCCAGCAGCCCCCGCCCTGGAGGTGGAGAGACCCAGTACTTC
d_gene: TRBD1; v_gene: TRBV6-5; abundance: -; j_gene: TRBJ1-3; CDR3aa: CASSSWTGNSGNTIYF; CDR3nt: TGTGCCAGCAGTTCCTGGACAGGGAATTCTGGAAACACCATATATTTT
d_gene: TRBD1; v_gene: TRBV28; abundance: -; j_gene: TRBJ1-2; CDR3aa: CASSPGTGGWGYTF; CDR3nt: TGTGCCAGCAGCCCCGGGACAGGGGGTTGGGGCTACACCTTC
d_gene: -; v_gene: TRBV9; abundance: -; j_gene: TRBJ2-1; CDR3aa: CASSSSQRLYNEQFF; CDR3nt: TGTGCCAGCAGCTCCTCCCAGCGGCTCTACAATGAGCAGTTCTTC
d_gene: TRBD2; v_gene: TRBV7-3; abundance: -; j_gene: TRBJ2-1; CDR3aa: CASSVDPPSGSYNEQFF; CDR3nt: TGTGCCAGCAGCGTCGACCCCCCTAGCGGTTCCTACAATGAGCAGTTCTTC
d_gene: TRBD1; v_gene: TRBV19; abundance: -; j_gene: TRBJ1-5; CDR3aa: CASRRTGTVNQPQHF; CDR3nt: TGTGCCAGTAGGCGAACCGGGACAGTGAATCAGCCCCAGCATTTT
d_gene: TRBD1; v_gene: TRBV30; abundance: -; j_gene: TRBJ1-2; CDR3aa: CAWSPSRQGVYGYTF; CDR3nt: TGTGCCTGGAGCCCCAGCCGACAGGGGGTATATGGCTACACCTTC
d_gene: TRBD1; v_gene: TRBV30; abundance: -; j_gene: TRBJ2-2; CDR3aa: CAWDQGAGELFF; CDR3nt: TGTGCCTGGGACCAGGGGGCCGGGGAGCTGTTTTTT
d_gene: -; v_gene: TRBV30; abundance: -; j_gene: TRBJ2-2; CDR3aa: CAWTKRGGRDTGELFF; CDR3nt: TGTGCCTGGACCAAAAGGGGGGGGCGCGACACCGGGGAGCTGTTTTTT
d_gene: -; v_gene: TRBV28; abundance: -; j_gene: TRBJ1-6; CDR3aa: CASRYGQLGNSPLHF; CDR3nt: TGTGCCAGCAGATATGGACAATTGGGTAATTCACCCCTCCACTTT
d_gene: -; v_gene: TRBV6-4; abundance: -; j_gene: TRBJ2-2; CDR3aa: CASSAGKNTGELFF; CDR3nt: TGTGCCAGCAGTGCAGGCAAAAACACCGGGGAGCTGTTTTTT
d_gene: TRBD1; v_gene: TRBV6-5; abundance: -; j_gene: TRBJ2-1; CDR3aa: CASSRDRVGEFF; CDR3nt: TGTGCCAGCAGCCGAGACAGGGTTGGTGAGTTCTTC
d_gene: -; v_gene: TRBV15; abundance: -; j_gene: TRBJ1-3; CDR3aa: CATSRVSGAGNTIYF; CDR3nt: TGTGCCACCAGCAGAGTTTCAGGGGCTGGAAACACCATATATTTT
d_gene: -; v_gene: TRBV7-2; abundance: -; j_gene: TRBJ1-5; CDR3aa: CASSLTGTNYQPQHF; CDR3nt: TGTGCCAGCAGTCTAACCGGGACAAATTATCAGCCCCAGCATTTT
d_gene: TRBD1; v_gene: TRBV7-6; abundance: -; j_gene: TRBJ1-4; CDR3aa: CASSRGTGLGATNEKLFF; CDR3nt: TGTGCCAGCAGCAGAGGGACAGGGCTGGGGGCAACTAATGAAAAACTGTTTTTT
d_gene: TRBD1; v_gene: TRBV4-1; abundance: -; j_gene: TRBJ1-2; CDR3aa: CASSQGTGGGYGYTF; CDR3nt: TGCGCCAGCAGCCAGGGGACAGGGGGGGGCTATGGCTACACCTTC
d_gene: -; v_gene: TRBV19; abundance: -; j_gene: TRBJ1-5; CDR3aa: CASSIVGHRYSNQPQHF; CDR3nt: TGTGCCAGTAGTATAGTTGGGCATAGATATAGCAATCAGCCCCAGCATTTT
d_gene: -; v_gene: TRBV30; abundance: -; j_gene: TRBJ1-1; CDR3aa: CAWGWNTEAFF; CDR3nt: TGTGCCTGGGGCTGGAACACTGAAGCTTTCTTT
d_gene: -; v_gene: TRBV9; abundance: -; j_gene: TRBJ2-2; CDR3aa: CASSVVQGGTGELFF; CDR3nt: TGTGCCAGCAGCGTAGTACAGGGCGGGACCGGGGAGCTGTTTTTT
d_gene: TRBD1; v_gene: TRBV27; abundance: -; j_gene: TRBJ1-1; CDR3aa: CASRTQGAGNTEAFF; CDR3nt: TGTGCCAGCAGAACCCAGGGGGCCGGGAACACTGAAGCTTTCTTT
d_gene: -; v_gene: TRBV4-3; abundance: -; j_gene: TRBJ2-1; CDR3aa: CASSPGLPNEQFF; CDR3nt: TGCGCCAGCAGCCCGGGACTCCCCAATGAGCAGTTCTTC
d_gene: -; v_gene: TRBV6-6; abundance: -; j_gene: TRBJ1-1; CDR3aa: CASSYRLAGQTEAFF; CDR3nt: TGTGCCAGCAGTTACAGGTTGGCAGGTCAGACTGAAGCTTTCTTT
d_gene: TRBD2; v_gene: TRBV29-1; abundance: -; j_gene: TRBJ2-7; CDR3aa: CSVEGGVGRPGQYF; CDR3nt: TGCAGCGTTGAAGGAGGGGTCGGGAGGCCTGGGCAGTACTTC
d_gene: TRBD2; v_gene: TRBV7-2; abundance: -; j_gene: TRBJ2-5; CDR3aa: CASSLARGTSGGIETQYF; CDR3nt: TGTGCCAGCAGCTTAGCTCGAGGGACTAGCGGGGGGATAGAGACCCAGTACTTC
d_gene: -; v_gene: TRBV4-3; abundance: -; j_gene: TRBJ1-1; CDR3aa: CASSQENRALPNTEAFF; CDR3nt: TGCGCCAGCAGCCAAGAAAACAGGGCCCTACCTAACACTGAAGCTTTCTTT
d_gene: TRBD2; v_gene: TRBV5-1; abundance: -; j_gene: TRBJ2-1; CDR3aa: CASSLLAGGPNEQFF; CDR3nt: TGCGCCAGCAGCTTGCTTGCGGGGGGCCCCAATGAGCAGTTCTTC
d_gene: -; v_gene: TRBV19; abundance: -; j_gene: TRBJ2-7; CDR3aa: CASSIWPGEQYF; CDR3nt: TGTGCCAGTAGTATCTGGCCAGGCGAGCAGTACTTC